This T cell receptor beta chain was sequenced in a study of blood T cell repertoires in COVID-19. Across the study: The samples span acute and convalescent COVID-19 from the United States, Italy and Spain. T cells, B-cell-depleted T cells, or PBMCs supplied cDNA or gDNA.

Libraries were prepared by immunoSEQ multiplex PCR; TCRdb keeps only in-frame clonotypes and omits some of them. The table lists under 300,000 clones, 84% of them singletons. Material for sequencing was peripheral blood. This receptor was identified in a woman aged 40-49 years who had recovered from COVID-19.

CDR3 in amino acids: CASSRTSLETQYF. The CDR3 nucleotides read TGTGCCAGCAGCCGGACTAGCCTGGAGACCCAGTACTTC. The chain employs TRBV11-3 and TRBJ2-5; 8 nucleotides line up with TRBD2. This CDR3 spans 13 amino acids. From germline, CDR1 is SGHNT and CDR2 YENEEA. The V segment lost 5 bases and the J segment 5 bases; nucleotides outside the gene matches: 4. The full variable domain, its missing parts supplied by reference TRBV11-3 and TRBJ2-5, is EAGVVQSPRYKIIEKKQPVAFWCNPISGHNTLYWYLQNLGQGPELLIRYENEEAVDDSQLPKDRFSAERLKGVDSTLKIQPAELGDSAVYLCASSRTSLETQYFGPGTRLLVL.